Each of the 2 T cell receptor beta chains below was sequenced from the same sample in a study of control samples from healthy donors and cancer patients. Produced via immunoSEQ multiplex PCR; TCRdb's table is partial and in-frame only. The data contain fewer than 30,000 clones, about 83% of them singletons. The sample was PBMCs. The receptors were sampled from a woman in her thirties or forties with lung cancer.

Written as DNA, the CDR3 is TGTGCCAGCAGCCACCGGGACAGTCTTCCCGGGACCCTCCACTTT. Residues: CASSHRDSLPGTLHF. The chain links TRBV3-1 (or the pseudogene TRBV3-2) to TRBJ1-6; 7 nucleotides line up with TRBD1. The CDR3 has 15 amino acids. The germline CDR1 and CDR2 sequences are LGHDT and YNNKEL (reference sequence). The ends lost 3 bases at V and 14 bases at J; junction bases unmatched: 13.

The chain combines TRBV12-3 or TRBV12-4 with TRBJ2-1, with D possibly being TRBD2 (6 bases). The CDR3 loop spans 11 amino acids. Trimming removed 7 bases at V and 7 bases at J, with 8 bases between. CDR3 protein: CASTGGNEQFF. The CDR3 DNA reads TGTGCCAGCACCGGGGGTAATGAGCAGTTCTTC.